This T cell receptor beta chain was identified in a study of T-cell memory formation after mild COVID-19. Whole-study results and caveats: While clones contracting from day 15 to 85 were balanced between CD4 and CD8, later expanders leaned CD4+.

5'RACE primed at constant segments yielded TCR alpha and TCR beta cDNA libraries bearing sample barcodes and UMIs. Each CDR3 protein gets one entry after TCRdb re-called the 5' RACE reads with MiXCR. The sample includes approximately 450,000 distinct CDR3 sequences, 15% to 20% of them seen just once. Germline CDR1 and CDR2: SGHRS and YFSETQ. J gave up 3 bases and V 6 bases, and 22 bases lay outside the gene matches. The CDR3 totals 19 residues. Remarks on this clonotype: Its antigen is currently unknown.

This receptor was identified in an adult woman who had mild COVID-19 (a few samples of this study predate the infection). Cell type and time point are not known. Sequenced input: PBMCs or a T cell subset sorted from them (not recorded which). The rearrangement joins TRBV5-1 to TRBJ2-7, with TRBD1 matching over 9 bases. This chain's CDR3 is CASKGAPGQGLLRGYEQYF. Written as DNA, the CDR3 is TGCGCCAGCAAGGGGGCGCCGGGACAGGGACTATTGAGGGGCTACGAGCAGTACTTC.